The 21 T cell receptor beta chains listed next were all sequenced from one sample in a study of blood T cell repertoires in COVID-19. Clones were read by immunoSEQ multiplex PCR, and TCRdb kept only the in-frame ones, dropping some. The sample yields about 160,000 clones, 75% to 85% seen once. The sample taken for sequencing was peripheral blood. The source is a woman in her sixties with COVID-19, enrolled during active disease.

The rearrangement joins TRBV11-2 to TRBJ2-3, with 8 bases matching TRBD1. This CDR3 has 15 amino acids. Germline lookup yields CDR1 SGHAT and CDR2 FQNNGV. With V trimmed by 3 bases and J by 4 bases, 6 bases remained unmatched. CDR3 amino acids: CASSFRGRAPDTQYF. The CDR3 nucleotides are TGTGCCAGCAGCTTCAGGGGGCGAGCCCCAGATACGCAGTATTTT.

The chain carries TRBV5-6 and TRBJ1-2, with D maybe TRBD1 (5 bases). Trimming shortened V by 2 bases and J by 3 bases, and 8 bases separated the two germline ends. Germline V gene data show CDR1 as SGHDT and CDR2 as YYEEEE. The CDR3 runs 13 residues. CDR3 loop: CASSLSRDYGYTF. The CDR3 nucleotides are TGTGCCAGCAGCTTATCCAGGGACTATGGCTACACCTTC. The variable domain in full, with the rest retrieved from reference TRBV5-6 and TRBJ1-2, is DAGVTQSPTHLIKTRGQQVTLRCSPKSGHDTVSWYQQALGQGPQFIFQYYEEEERQRGNFPDRFSGHQFPNYSSELNVNALLLGDSALYLCASSLSRDYGYTFGSGTRLTVV.

V gene TRBV5-4 combines with J gene TRBJ2-7; 13 bases align to TRBD2. Germline V gene lookup returns CDR1 SGHNT and CDR2 YYREEE (reference sequence). Trimming removed 2 bases from V and 5 bases from J; junction bases left unmatched: 10. There are 17 residues in the CDR3. The CDR3 loop reads CASSFGLAGALRDEQYF. CDR3 in DNA: TGTGCCAGCAGCTTCGGACTAGCGGGAGCCCTTAGAGACGAGCAGTACTTC.

The rearrangement uses TRBV10-3 and TRBJ1-1, with D possibly being TRBD1 (5 bases). Germline V gives CDR1 ENHRY, CDR2 SYGVKD. The CDR3 is 14 amino acids. Deletions cut 5 bases from V and 3 bases from J, with 13 bases between. The CDR3 DNA sequence: TGTGCCATCAGTCTCCAGGGTCGGGACACTGAAGCTTTCTTT. This codes for CAISLQGRDTEAFF.

The rearrangement uses TRBV7-3 and TRBJ1-3; 8 positions agree with TRBD1. CDR1 is SGHTA and CDR2 is FQGTGA in the germline V gene. Germline trimming cut 1 base from V and 4 bases from J; bases unmatched to any gene: 3. This CDR3 is built from 15 residues. CDR3 amino acids: CASSLSPGGGNTIYF. For the CDR3, the DNA is TGTGCCAGCAGCTTAAGCCCAGGGGGCGGAAACACCATATATTTT.

This sequence joins TRBV2 and TRBJ2-1; no reliable D call. CDR3 length equals 14 residues. Germline V gene lookup returns CDR1 SNHLY and CDR2 FYNNEI. Trimming cost V 5 bases and J 0 bases, with 8 bases left between them. CDR3 nucleotides: TGTGCCAGCAGTCCAACAAGCTCCTACAATGAGCAGTTCTTC. It codes for CASSPTSSYNEQFF.

This chain connects TRBV11-3 to TRBJ2-1, with 8 bases that match TRBD2. Germline V CDR1 and CDR2: SGHNT, YENEEA. Losses at the gene ends were 5 bases for V and 7 bases for J; bases not matched to a gene: 10. The CDR3 consists of 15 residues. The CDR3 DNA is TGTGCCAGCAGCATCGGGGGGGCCGCTTGGAATGAGCAGTTCTTC. The encoded protein is CASSIGGAAWNEQFF.

The chain couples TRBV10-3 to TRBJ2-7, with 8 bases lining up with TRBD1. Trimming removed 4 bases from V and 7 bases from J; junction bases left unmatched: 12. The germline gives CDR1 ENHRY, CDR2 SYGVKD. This CDR3 has 15 residues. This chain's CDR3 is CAISVPGTGAFEQYF. The DNA for the CDR3 is TGTGCCATCAGTGTCCCCGGGACAGGCGCTTTTGAGCAGTACTTC.

This clone was seen just once. The rearrangement joins TRBV7-6 to TRBJ2-3; the match to TRBD2 covers 10 bases. The CDR3 covers 17 residues. Looked up from germline, CDR1 is SGHVS and CDR2 is FNYEAQ. Trimming took 1 base from V and 5 from J; bases not matched to a gene: 9. The CDR3 DNA reads as TGTGCCAGCAGCTTAGTTTCTAGCGGGAGTTTAGGAGATACGCAGTATTTT. Amino acids: CASSLVSSGSLGDTQYF.

This rearrangement joins TRBV5-6 to TRBJ1-1, with 8 bases identical to TRBD1. CDR1 SGHDT and CDR2 YYEEEE come from the germline V gene. After removal of 9 bases from V and 9 bases from J, the junction contained 13 bases not matched to a gene. The CDR3 is made up of 13 amino acids. This CDR3 reads CATLHGQGIQAFF. The CDR3 DNA reads as TGTGCCACCCTTCATGGACAGGGAATACAAGCTTTCTTT.

The chain couples TRBV19 to TRBJ1-2; D uncertain. Trimming removed 11 bases at V and 1 base at J, with 11 bases between. The germline V gene has CDR1 LNHDA and CDR2 SQIVND (reference sequence). This CDR3 has 12 residues. The chain's CDR3 is CAAKQVNYGYTF. As DNA, the CDR3 is TGTGCCGCGAAGCAGGTTAACTATGGCTACACCTTC.

The chain links TRBV7-9 to TRBJ2-1; TRBD2 agrees at 9 bases. The V gene's germline CDR1 is SEHNR and CDR2 FQNEAQ (reference sequence). The CDR3 is made up of 17 amino acids. V lost 7 bases, J lost 4 bases, and 14 bases stayed unmatched. CDR3 sequence (DNA): TGTGCCAGCACCCACGTAATTGGGCTAGCGGGATACAATGAGCAGTTCTTC. Translation: CASTHVIGLAGYNEQFF.

The chain is built from TRBV7-9 and TRBJ2-7; 7 positions match TRBD1. CDR3 length: 14 residues. V dropped 5 bases and J dropped 2; count of bases not matched to a gene: 6. CDR1 and CDR2 from the germline V gene are SEHNR and FQNEAQ (reference sequence). CDR3 bases: TGTGCCAGCAGCCAAGAGGACAGGCCCTACGAGCAGTACGTC. It translates to CASSQEDRPYEQYV.

The chain is built from TRBV7-6 and TRBJ2-5; TRBD2 matches 12 bases. Germline V lookup: CDR1 SGHVS, CDR2 FNYEAQ. The ends lost 5 bases at V and 1 base at J; junction bases unmatched: 5. This CDR3 region has 16 residues. CDR3 bases: TGTGCCAGCAGCCCGGGGACTAGCGGGTTCCAAGAGACCCAGTACTTC. As protein: CASSPGTSGFQETQYF.

The chain recombines TRBV29-1 with TRBJ2-3; TRBD1 is a possible D gene (5 bases). V shed 4 bases and J shed 3 bases, with 5 bases lying between them. Germline V gene lookup returns CDR1 SQVTM and CDR2 ANQGSEA. CDR3 length: 11 residues. The CDR3 loop reads CSVGTTDTQYF. The CDR3 DNA reads TGCAGCGTTGGGACAACAGATACGCAGTATTTT.

This rearrangement joins TRBV7-2 to TRBJ1-3; 7 nucleotides align to TRBD1. The J segment lost 0 bases and the V segment lost 2 bases, leaving 7 bases of the junction unmatched. Germline V gene lookup returns CDR1 SGHTA and CDR2 FQGNSA. The CDR3 covers 17 residues. Here the CDR3 DNA reads TGTGCCAGCAGCTTAAGGGGACAGCGGCACTCTGGAAACACCATATATTTT. Amino acid sequence: CASSLRGQRHSGNTIYF.

The DNA for the CDR3 is TGTGCCAGCAGCCCCGGACTAGCGGGCGATACGCAGTATTTT. It specifies CASSPGLAGDTQYF. This chain uses TRBV4-2 with TRBJ2-3, with 11 bases lining up with TRBD2. The CDR3 has 14 residues. Germline V gene data show CDR1 as LGHNA and CDR2 as YNFKEQ. V lost 4 bases to trimming and J lost 6 bases; unmatched junction nucleotides: 3.

V usage is TRBV7-2 and J usage is TRBJ2-1; tentatively, D is TRBD2 (7 bases). Trimming stripped 2 bases from V and 3 bases from J, with 14 bases between. There are 16 residues in the CDR3. The germline V gene encodes CDR1 SGHTA and CDR2 FQGNSA. For the CDR3, the DNA is TGTGCCAGCAGCTTACGGGGAGGGGGATTCTACAATGAGCAGTTCTTC. Translating gives CASSLRGGGFYNEQFF.

The rearrangement uses TRBV7-8 and TRBJ2-2, with 8 bases matching TRBD1. J was trimmed by 5 bases and V by 6 bases; bases with no gene match: 8. The CDR3 has 15 amino acids. Germline V gene data show CDR1 as SGHVS and CDR2 as FQNEAQ. CDR3 in DNA: TGTGCCAGCAGGACAGGGGAACAGGGTACCGGGGAGCTGTTTTTT. This codes for CASRTGEQGTGELFF.

This chain joins TRBV29-1 and TRBJ2-3; 14 bases line up with TRBD2. CDR3 length: 16 residues. Trimming at V came to 2 bases and at J to 3 bases, leaving 4 bases not matched to a gene. CDR1 and CDR2 (germline): SQVTM, ANQGSEA. The CDR3 DNA sequence: TGCAGCGTTGAATCCCGGACTAGCGGGGGGACAGATACGCAGTATTTT. Protein product: CSVESRTSGGTDTQYF.

This chain joins TRBV6-6 and TRBJ2-3, with no clear D. The CDR3 spans 14 residues. Trimming removed 0 bases at V and 5 bases at J, with 9 bases between. The germline CDR1 and CDR2 sequences are MNHNY and SVGAGI (reference sequence). The CDR3 DNA is TGTGCCAGCAGTTACTCGCCCAGGTTAGATACGCAGTATTTT. Amino acid sequence: CASSYSPRLDTQYF.